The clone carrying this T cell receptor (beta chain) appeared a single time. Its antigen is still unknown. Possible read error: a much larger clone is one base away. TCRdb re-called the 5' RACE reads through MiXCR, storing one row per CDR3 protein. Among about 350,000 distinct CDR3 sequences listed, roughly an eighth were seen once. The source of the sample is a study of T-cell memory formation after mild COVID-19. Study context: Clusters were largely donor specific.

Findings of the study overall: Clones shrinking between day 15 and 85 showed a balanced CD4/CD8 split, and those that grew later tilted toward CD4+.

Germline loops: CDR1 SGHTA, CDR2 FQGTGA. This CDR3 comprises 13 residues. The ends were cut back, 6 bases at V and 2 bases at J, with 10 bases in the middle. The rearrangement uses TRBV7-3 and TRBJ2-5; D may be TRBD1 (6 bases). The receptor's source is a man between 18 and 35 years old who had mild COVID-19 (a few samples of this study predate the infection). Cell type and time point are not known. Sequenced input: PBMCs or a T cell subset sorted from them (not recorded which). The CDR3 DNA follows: TGTGCCAGCAGTTACGACAGGCAAGAGACCCAGTACTTC. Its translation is CASSYDRQETQYF.